Listed below are T cell receptor beta chains from one sample, sequenced in a study of blood T cell repertoires in COVID-19. The protocol was immunoSEQ multiplex PCR, while the TCRdb copy is restricted to in-frame clones and leaves out a portion. There are over 150,000 clones in the sample; roughly 87% occur only once, and 6.5% to 8.5% lies in the top ten. The sample consisted of peripheral blood. These receptors were collected from a woman in her seventies with COVID-19, enrolled during active disease. The CDR3 runs from the conserved cysteine through the conserved F or W. Fields, in order: J gene, clone size, D gene, V gene, CDR3 protein, CDR3 DNA. D genes are given only for firm matches. Clone size is not always given. Where it is, it says once, few, many or a class for expanded clones.

J: TRBJ2-1; size: few; D: TRBD2; V: TRBV27; CDR3: CASSLSPKPGLAGVNEQFF; DNA: TGTGCCAGCAGTTTATCCCCAAAACCGGGACTAGCGGGAGTTAATGAGCAGTTCTTC
J: TRBJ2-6; size: .; D: .; V: TRBV5-4; CDR3: CASSSPDRPLSGANVLTF; DNA: TGTGCCAGCAGCTCACCGGACAGACCCCTCTCTGGGGCCAACGTCCTGACTTTC
J: TRBJ2-7; size: .; D: TRBD1; V: TRBV6-5; CDR3: CASSKPGQGTYEQYF; DNA: TGTGCCAGCAGTAAACCGGGACAGGGCACCTACGAGCAGTACTTC
J: TRBJ2-3; size: .; D: .; V: TRBV7-2; CDR3: CASSLEGVRKNTQYF; DNA: TGTGCCAGCAGCTTAGAAGGGGTTCGGAAAAATACGCAGTATTTT
J: TRBJ1-6; size: .; D: TRBD1; V: TRBV28; CDR3: CASSFEGGASPLHF; DNA: TGTGCCAGCAGTTTTGAAGGGGGCGCGTCACCCCTCCACTTT
J: TRBJ2-7; size: few; D: TRBD1; V: TRBV5-6; CDR3: CASSSGTGYYEQYF; DNA: TGTGCCAGCAGCTCCGGGACAGGATACTACGAGCAGTACTTC
J: TRBJ1-4; size: .; D: TRBD1; V: TRBV5-1; CDR3: CASSSLGTAEKLFF; DNA: TGCGCCAGCAGCTCATTAGGGACAGCTGAAAAACTGTTTTTT
J: TRBJ2-7; size: .; D: TRBD1; V: TRBV11-2; CDR3: CASSMDRLEQYF; DNA: TGTGCCAGCAGCATGGACAGGCTCGAGCAGTACTTC
J: TRBJ1-5; size: .; D: .; V: TRBV24-1; CDR3: CATSDVRSWEPQHF; DNA: TGTGCCACCAGTGACGTCAGGTCGTGGGAGCCCCAGCATTTT
J: TRBJ2-3; size: .; D: .; V: TRBV18; CDR3: CASSPPTSRDTQYF; DNA: TGTGCCAGCTCACCACCAACGTCCAGAGATACGCAGTATTTT
J: TRBJ1-3; size: few; D: .; V: TRBV18; CDR3: CASTPTADSGNTIYF; DNA: TGTGCCAGCACTCCGACAGCCGACTCTGGAAACACCATATATTTT
J: TRBJ2-1; size: .; D: .; V: TRBV7-9; CDR3: CASSSPGGQLNEQFF; DNA: TGTGCCAGCAGCTCCCCAGGAGGACAGCTCAATGAGCAGTTCTTC
J: TRBJ1-1; size: .; D: .; V: TRBV2; CDR3: CASTPADRNTEAFF; DNA: TGTGCCAGCACCCCGGCGGACAGAAACACTGAAGCTTTCTTT
J: TRBJ1-2; size: once; D: .; V: TRBV7-2; CDR3: CASSLNPGDGYTF; DNA: TGTGCCAGCAGCTTAAACCCAGGGGATGGCTACACCTTC
J: TRBJ2-3; size: few; D: TRBD2; V: TRBV7-8; CDR3: CASSLAWREGPDTQYF; DNA: TGTGCCAGCAGCTTAGCGTGGCGGGAGGGCCCAGATACGCAGTATTTT
J: TRBJ1-2; size: once; D: TRBD1; V: TRBV5-1; CDR3: CASSTQGANYGYTF; DNA: TGCGCCAGCAGCACACAGGGGGCGAACTATGGCTACACCTTC
J: TRBJ1-5; size: .; D: .; V: TRBV2; CDR3: CASSVRGGQPQHF; DNA: TGTGCCAGCAGTGTGCGAGGCGGTCAGCCCCAGCATTTT
J: TRBJ2-5; size: .; D: TRBD1; V: TRBV9; CDR3: CASSQGTGEETQYF; DNA: TGTGCCAGCAGCCAGGGGACAGGGGAAGAGACCCAGTACTTC
J: TRBJ2-6; size: .; D: TRBD1; V: TRBV28; CDR3: CASRETGQGSGANVLTF; DNA: TGTGCCAGCAGGGAGACCGGACAGGGCTCTGGGGCCAACGTCCTGACTTTC
J: TRBJ2-1; size: .; D: TRBD2; V: TRBV7-9; CDR3: CASSLGLAGGPPSYNEQFF; DNA: TGTGCCAGCAGCTTGGGACTAGCGGGAGGACCCCCCTCCTACAATGAGCAGTTCTTC
J: TRBJ1-2; size: .; D: TRBD1; V: TRBV11-2; CDR3: CASSLAEGQAGIYGYTF; DNA: TGTGCCAGCAGCTTAGCCGAGGGACAGGCCGGCATCTATGGCTACACCTTC
J: TRBJ1-5; size: .; D: TRBD1; V: TRBV2; CDR3: CASHRGNSNQPQHF; DNA: TGTGCCAGTCACAGGGGAAATAGCAATCAGCCCCAGCATTTT
J: TRBJ1-5; size: .; D: TRBD1; V: TRBV5-1; CDR3: CASSLGQGYSNQPQHF; DNA: TGCGCCAGCAGCTTGGGACAGGGATATAGCAATCAGCCCCAGCATTTT
J: TRBJ2-2; size: once; D: TRBD2; V: TRBV5-1; CDR3: CASSPYLAGTGELFF; DNA: TGCGCCAGCAGCCCTTATCTAGCGGGGACCGGGGAGCTGTTTTTT
J: TRBJ1-1; size: .; D: TRBD1; V: TRBV4-3; CDR3: CASSQADRADTEAFF; DNA: TGCGCCAGCAGCCAAGCGGACAGGGCAGACACTGAAGCTTTCTTT
J: TRBJ1-1; size: .; D: .; V: TRBV6-5; CDR3: CASRGPLRAEAFF; DNA: TGTGCCAGCAGAGGACCTCTGAGGGCTGAAGCTTTCTTT
J: TRBJ1-2; size: .; D: .; V: TRBV7-2; CDR3: CASSINGDKGGGYTF; DNA: TGTGCCAGCAGCATAAATGGGGACAAAGGGGGAGGCTACACCTTC
J: TRBJ1-6; size: .; D: TRBD1; V: TRBV5-1; CDR3: CASSLQGGGSPLHF; DNA: TGCGCCAGCAGCCTCCAGGGGGGAGGTTCACCCCTCCACTTT
J: TRBJ2-6; size: .; D: .; V: TRBV30; CDR3: CASPTNLGGTNVLTF; DNA: TGTGCCTCTCCAACCAATCTAGGAGGCACCAACGTCCTGACTTTC
J: TRBJ2-7; size: .; D: .; V: TRBV5-1; CDR3: CASSLAVVFGDTARWDEQYF; DNA: TGCGCCAGCAGCTTGGCCGTGGTCTTCGGGGACACCGCACGTTGGGACGAGCAGTACTTC
J: TRBJ2-7; size: .; D: .; V: TRBV11-2; CDR3: CASSLGPQDEQYF; DNA: TGTGCCAGCAGCTTAGGCCCCCAGGATGAGCAGTACTTC
J: TRBJ1-5; size: .; D: .; V: TRBV18; CDR3: CASSPGADQPQHF; DNA: TGTGCCAGCTCACCAGGGGCTGATCAGCCCCAGCATTTT